Included here is one T cell receptor beta chain sequence, with context. This clonotype was detected many times. What this receptor recognizes is not known. Per-base quality was not reported, and no clone a single base away is much larger than it. Library method: 5' RACE. Sequenced on an Illumina HiSeq 2500. A second about 6 to 11 cycle PCR used a sample-barcoded 5' primer and a J-beta primer mix. A template-switch 5' adaptor carrying 12 random nucleotides introduced a unique molecular identifier onto each TCR beta cDNA molecule. Each sample yielded at least 3 million CDR3-containing paired-end reads. First-strand cDNA was synthesized from all RNA with the Mint cDNA synthesis kit, primed by a TRBC-specific oligonucleotide. Following uracil-DNA glycosylase treatment, a first 18-cycle PCR with universal primers M1SS and BC2_uni_R was performed on all cDNA. The authors' analysis ran thus. For normalization, 1 million high-quality reads were randomly selected from each sample, with every read carrying a distinct molecular identifier. Reads sharing molecular identifiers were discarded rather than binned into consensus sequences. MiTCR, with a Q25 quality threshold and the strictest error-elimination algorithm, was used for CDR3 identification, clonotype clustering and error correction. Lower-bound total TCR beta diversity was estimated with a nonparametric unseen species model using Euler transformation. TCRdb reworked the public reads: Q25 trimming with fastp, MiXCR clone assembly, productive beta chains retained. Each record represents a unique CDR3 protein, reported with the most common genes and DNA among its rows. These V and J calls derive from TCRdb rather than the authors' analysis. The sample table lists roughly 2 million distinct CDR3 sequences, around 48% of them with a count of one. The ten most abundant clones make up roughly 2.1% of the sample.

The donors were 40 or so Caucasian individuals from Russia, aged roughly 6 to 100 years, who were systemically healthy. Around 9.8 milliliters of peripheral blood were collected from each donor into EDTA-treated Vacutainer tubes. Ficoll-Paque density-gradient centrifugation was used to isolate PBMCs, with at least 7 million obtained per sample. Trizol reagent was used to extract total RNA from PBMCs, with at least 5.5 micrograms per sample. Naive CD45RAhigh/CD27high T cell percentages were measured by flow cytometry on a PBMC aliquot from every donor. The sample is drawn from a study of blood T cells in healthy people across ages (dated by TCRdb to between 2014 and 2017). For the study in its entirety: In model experiments, roughly one uniquely barcoded TCR beta cDNA molecule per two T cells was captured by template switching. The study measured age-related changes in TCR beta repertoire diversity using deep sequencing normalized with unique cDNA molecular identifiers. For two donors (one aged 18 to 30 and one aged 80 or older), the study analyzed two additional independent replicas of 1 million unique cDNA reads from the same blood draw. To avoid experimental bias, donors of different ages were spread randomly across the sequencing lanes. Four age groups were formed from the donors: young (average around 15 years), middle-aged (approximately 40), aged (around 62) and long-lived (about 80). Overall study results and their limits: As age increased, observed TCR beta diversity per million T cells dropped in a roughly linear way, and a significant reduction was already evident by age around 41. There was a strong correlation between observed TCR beta diversity and the percentage of naive T cells measured by flow cytometry. The long-lived group showed more naive CD4+ T cells, fewer expanded clones and increased TCR diversity than the aged group, suggesting age selection. Estimates of total diversity based on one million sequenced T cells were regarded as lower bounds and as underestimates. Because profiling used bulk unsorted PBMCs, naive and antigen-experienced compartments could not be compared conclusively. Because the CMV infection status of the donors was unknown, age-related changes in expanded clonotypes may potentially have been confounded.

The CDR3 runs 12 amino acids, cysteine and phenylalanine included. Only the CDR3 DNA stays, 36 bases, in frame from base 1. Relative to germline, V is 10 bases shorter and J is 11 bases shorter, with 20 bases between their ends. Via the germline V gene (reference sequence), CDR1 is MNHEY and CDR2 SMNVEV. Sequencing was done on a sample of blood. The sequence links TRBV27 to TRBJ2-5; the D region possibly corresponds to TRBD2 (6 bases align). This receptor was identified in a woman in her 40s in good health. The DNA is TGTGCCATAGGAGGCGCATCGGGGGAGCAGTACTTC. This sequence encodes CAIGGASGEQYF.